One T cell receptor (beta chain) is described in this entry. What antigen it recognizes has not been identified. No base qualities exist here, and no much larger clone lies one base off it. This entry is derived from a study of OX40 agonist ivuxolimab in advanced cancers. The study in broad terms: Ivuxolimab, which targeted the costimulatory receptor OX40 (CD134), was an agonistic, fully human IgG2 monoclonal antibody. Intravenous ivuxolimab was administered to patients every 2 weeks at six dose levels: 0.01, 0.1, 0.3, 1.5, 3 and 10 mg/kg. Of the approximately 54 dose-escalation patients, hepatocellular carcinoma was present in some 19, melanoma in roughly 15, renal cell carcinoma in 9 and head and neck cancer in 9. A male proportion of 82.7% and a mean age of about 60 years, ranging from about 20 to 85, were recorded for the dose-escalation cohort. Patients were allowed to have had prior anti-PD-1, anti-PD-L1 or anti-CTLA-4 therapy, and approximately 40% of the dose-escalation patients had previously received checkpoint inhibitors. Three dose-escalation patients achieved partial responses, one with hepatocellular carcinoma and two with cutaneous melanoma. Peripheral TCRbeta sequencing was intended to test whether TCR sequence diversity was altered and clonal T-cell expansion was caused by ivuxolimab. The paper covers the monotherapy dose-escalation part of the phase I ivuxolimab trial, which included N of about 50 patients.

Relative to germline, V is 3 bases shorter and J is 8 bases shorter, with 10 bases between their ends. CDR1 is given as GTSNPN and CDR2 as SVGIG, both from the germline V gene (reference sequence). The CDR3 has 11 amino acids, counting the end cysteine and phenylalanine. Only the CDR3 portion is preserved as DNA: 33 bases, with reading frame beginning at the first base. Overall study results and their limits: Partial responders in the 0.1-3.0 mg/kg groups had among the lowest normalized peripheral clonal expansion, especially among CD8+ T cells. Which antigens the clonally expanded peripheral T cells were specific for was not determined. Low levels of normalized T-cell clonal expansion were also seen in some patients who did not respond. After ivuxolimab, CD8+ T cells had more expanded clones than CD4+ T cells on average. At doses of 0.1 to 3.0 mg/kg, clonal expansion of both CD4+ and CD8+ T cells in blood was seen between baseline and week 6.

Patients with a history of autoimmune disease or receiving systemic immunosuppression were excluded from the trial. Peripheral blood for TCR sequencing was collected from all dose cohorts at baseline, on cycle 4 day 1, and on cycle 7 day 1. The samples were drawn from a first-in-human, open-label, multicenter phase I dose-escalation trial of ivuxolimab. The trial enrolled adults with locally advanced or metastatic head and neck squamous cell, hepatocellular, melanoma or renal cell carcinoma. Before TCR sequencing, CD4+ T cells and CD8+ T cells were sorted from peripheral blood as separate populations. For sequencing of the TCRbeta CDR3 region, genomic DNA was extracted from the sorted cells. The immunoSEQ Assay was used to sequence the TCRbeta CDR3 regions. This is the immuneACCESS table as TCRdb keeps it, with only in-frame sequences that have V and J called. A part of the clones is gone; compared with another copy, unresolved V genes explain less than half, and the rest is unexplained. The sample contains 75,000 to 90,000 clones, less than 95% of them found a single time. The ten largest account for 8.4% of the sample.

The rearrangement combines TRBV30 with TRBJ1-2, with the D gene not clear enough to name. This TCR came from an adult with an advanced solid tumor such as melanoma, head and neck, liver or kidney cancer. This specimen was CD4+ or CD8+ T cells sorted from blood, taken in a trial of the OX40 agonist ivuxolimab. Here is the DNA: TGTGCCTGGAGCGAAATTGGCGGCTACACCTTC. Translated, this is CAWSEIGGYTF.